The 30 T cell receptor beta chains below all came from one sample that was sequenced in a study of blood T cells in healthy people across ages. The use of a sample-barcoded 5' primer and a J-beta primer mix characterized a second PCR of roughly 6 to 11 cycles. TCRdb reprocessed the 5' RACE reads via MiXCR and lists one record per CDR3 protein. There are under 2 million distinct CDR3 sequences in the sample; about 32% occur only once, and about 11% lies in the top ten. The sample comprised blood. Receptors originate from a woman in her twenties or thirties in good health.

This clonotype was found many times. The rearrangement joins TRBV27 to TRBJ2-6, with D unresolved. Trimming pared 6 bases from V and 1 base from J, leaving 1 base between. Germline assignment: CDR1 MNHEY and CDR2 SMNVEV (reference sequence). This CDR3 is built from 12 residues. The CDR3 region has the DNA TGTGCCAGCAGGTCTGGGGCCAACGTCCTGACTTTC. It codes for CASRSGANVLTF.

With regard to this clonotype: A junction end diverges from the germline sequence, so it may reflect a read error. V usage is TRBV20-1 and J usage is TRBJ2-7; 16 bases are a match to TRBD2. This CDR3 contains 16 residues. The germline V gene has CDR1 DFQATT and CDR2 SNEGSKA (reference sequence). The CDR3 protein is CSASGTSGRGTYKQYF. In DNA form, the CDR3 reads TGCAGTGCCTCAGGGACTAGCGGGAGGGGGACCTACAAGCAGTACTTC.

Comments on this clonotype: Germline and junction disagree at one end, which may indicate a read error. The V gene is TRBV6-2 or TRBV6-3, the J gene TRBJ2-1; 11 bases fit TRBD2. CDR3 size: 15 residues. Germline CDR1 reads MNHEY; CDR2 reads SVGEGT. The CDR3 coding sequence is TGTACCAGCAGTCCCGGGACTAGCGGCCTCAATGAGCAGTTCTTC. Its translation: CTSSPGTSGLNEQFF.

The genes are TRBV30 and TRBJ2-7; D remains ambiguous. Germline V lookup: CDR1 GTSNPN, CDR2 SVGIG (reference sequence). V was clipped by 3 bases and J by 1 base, with 16 bases between them. This CDR3 region has 15 residues. The CDR3 DNA sequence: TGTGCCTGGAGAAGAAAAACGGCCCCTTCCTACGAGCAGTACTTC. Translation: CAWRRKTAPSYEQYF.

This clonotype was seen more than once but under ten times. As DNA, the CDR3 is TGTGCCAGCAGCCGAGACAGGGATGGGACCCAGTACTTC. Protein sequence: CASSRDRDGTQYF. The chain employs TRBV7-6 and TRBJ2-5, with 7 bases aligning to TRBD1. J was trimmed by 7 bases and V by 5 bases; bases with no gene match: 7. The CDR3 has 13 amino acids. Germline CDR1 SGHVS, CDR2 FNYEAQ.

The chain couples TRBV2 to TRBJ2-5, with 7 bases fitting TRBD1. The J call is in doubt because the DNA end fits TRBJ2-7 better. Germline V gene lookup returns CDR1 SNHLY and CDR2 FYNNEI. The length of the CDR3 is 13 residues. The CDR3 sequence: CASFPGGLGEQYF. CDR3 bases: TGTGCCAGCTTCCCAGGGGGTCTTGGCGAGCAGTACTTC.

On this clonotype: At one end, the junction sequence differs from germline, possibly due to a read error. The V gene is TRBV11-2, the J gene TRBJ2-3, with TRBD2 as a possible D gene (7 bases). The CDR3 extends over 15 amino acids. The germline gives CDR1 SGHAT, CDR2 FQNNGV. The CDR3 bases are TGTGCCAGCACAGAGACGGGGGGCGACACAGACACGCAGTATTTT. This encodes CASTETGGDTDTQYF.

The chain uses TRBV6-2 or TRBV6-3 and TRBJ1-5; D not resolved. Germline CDR1 and CDR2: MNHEY and SVGEGT. V dropped 5 bases and J dropped 0 bases, with 32 bases sitting between them. This CDR3 spans 22 amino acids. CDR3 DNA: TGTGCCAGCAGTAGGCCCGACCCCGTGGGGAGGCCCCTCCTATATAGCAATCAGCCCCAGCATTTT. This codes for CASSRPDPVGRPLLYSNQPQHF.

In this sample, this clonotype turned up a few times. V gene TRBV20-1 combines with J gene TRBJ2-1, with 9 bases that match TRBD2. CDR3 size: 14 residues. The V gene's germline CDR1 is DFQATT and CDR2 SNEGSKA (reference sequence). Trimming cost V 3 bases and J 8 bases; bases outside gene matches: 8. CDR3 nucleotides: TGCAGTGCTAGTCTAGCGGGGCTGATGGATGAGCAGTTCTTC. It translates to CSASLAGLMDEQFF.

The rearrangement uses TRBV2 and TRBJ2-5; no firm D call. The CDR3 spans 14 residues. Trimming stripped 6 bases from V and 2 bases from J, with 13 bases between. Germline CDR1 SNHLY, CDR2 FYNNEI. The CDR3 DNA follows: TGTGCCAGCAGGGATGGGCACTTACAAGAGACCCAGTACTTC. This codes for CASRDGHLQETQYF.

This clonotype turned up a few times. The chain combines TRBV5-5 with TRBJ1-2, with D uncertain. V was cut by 3 bases and J by 6 bases, with 12 bases left in between. The CDR3 consists of 13 residues. CDR1 is SGHKS, CDR2 YYEKEE, per germline (reference sequence). The CDR3 here is CASSSGRGDGYTF. The DNA for the CDR3 is TGTGCCAGCAGCTCCGGCCGGGGAGATGGCTACACCTTC.

This clonotype was counted once. The rearrangement uses TRBV12-3 or TRBV12-4 and TRBJ2-1; D is unclear. The CDR3 runs 12 residues. V was pared by 6 bases and J by 1 base, with 4 bases between. The CDR3 DNA follows: TGTGCCAGCAGGAAATCCTACAATGAGCAGTTCTTC. Translation gives CASRKSYNEQFF.

This clonotype was observed a single time. The gene calls are TRBV6-6 and TRBJ2-5, with D uncertain. Trimming cost V 2 bases and J 2 bases, with 6 bases left between them. The CDR3 has 13 amino acids. In germline, CDR1 is MNHNY, CDR2 SVGAGI (reference sequence). The CDR3 sequence is CASSYIYQETQYF. The CDR3 coding sequence is TGTGCCAGCAGTTACATTTATCAAGAGACCCAGTACTTC.

The chain employs TRBV27 and TRBJ2-1, with 9 bases aligning to TRBD2. Germline-derived CDR1 and CDR2 are MNHEY and SMNVEV (reference sequence). This CDR3 is built from 16 residues. Trimming at V came to 5 bases and at J to 3 bases, leaving 8 bases not matched to a gene. CDR3 in amino acids: CASSPEASGDYNEQFF. The CDR3 nucleotides are TGTGCCAGCAGTCCCGAGGCTAGCGGGGACTACAATGAGCAGTTCTTC.

The V and J genes are TRBV5-1 and TRBJ2-3; 12 bases fit TRBD2. The V gene's germline CDR1 is SGHRS and CDR2 YFSETQ. This CDR3 contains 16 residues. V gave up 7 bases and J gave up 3 bases; unmatched junction bases: 9. This CDR3 reads CASGLAGGPVTDTQYF. The DNA of the CDR3 is TGCGCCAGCGGTCTAGCGGGAGGGCCGGTGACAGATACGCAGTATTTT. Using reference TRBV5-1 and TRBJ2-3 for the parts outside the CDR3, the full variable domain is KAGVTQTPRYLIKTRGQQVTLSCSPISGHRSVSWYQQTPGQGLQFLFEYFSETQRNKGNFPGRFSGRQFSNSRSEMNVSTLELGDSALYLCASGLAGGPVTDTQYFGPGTRLTVL.

The chain links TRBV7-6 to TRBJ1-4; a weak D match, TRBD1 (5 bases). The CDR3 has 13 residues. V lost 2 bases and J lost 10, with 11 bases in between. In germline, CDR1 is SGHVS, CDR2 FNYEAQ. The CDR3 DNA is TGTGCCAGCAGCTTAAGCAGGGTGGGAAAACTGTTTTTT. Its translation: CASSLSRVGKLFF.

The chain couples TRBV9 to TRBJ2-3; no clear D. V dropped 0 bases and J dropped 0 bases, with 17 bases sitting between them. CDR1 is SGDLS and CDR2 is YYNGEE in the germline V gene. The CDR3 is 18 amino acids. Here the CDR3 reads CASSVGISSTASTDTQYF. In DNA, the CDR3 is TGTGCCAGCAGCGTAGGGATCTCGAGCACCGCTAGCACAGATACGCAGTATTTT.

This clonotype was counted only a few times. This chain connects TRBV13 to TRBJ2-7; unclear D gene. The J call may be in error: the DNA end matches TRBJ2-5 better. Germline V gene data show CDR1 as PRHDT and CDR2 as FYEKMQ (reference sequence). This CDR3 has 15 residues. The CDR3 coding sequence is TGTGCCAGCAGCTTACGTCAGGCAGCTCAAGAGACCCAGTACTTC. Its protein product is CASSLRQAAQETQYF.

V is TRBV3-1 and J is TRBJ2-5, with D uncertain. Germline V lookup: CDR1 LGHDT, CDR2 YNNKEL (reference sequence). V was cut by 1 base and J by 4 bases, with 13 bases left in between. This CDR3 has 15 residues. The CDR3 spells CASSQGGVVRETQYF. Here the CDR3 DNA reads TGTGCCAGCAGCCAAGGTGGGGTTGTCCGAGAGACCCAGTACTTC.

This clonotype was seen at least ten times. The chain joins TRBV7-9 to TRBJ2-6, with a tentative D call TRBD2 (5 bases). The CDR3 is made up of 15 amino acids. In germline, CDR1 is SEHNR, CDR2 FQNEAQ (reference sequence). The V gene lost 5 bases and the J gene lost 9 bases, with 17 bases spanning the gap. CDR3 sequence: CASSPPPRVGNVLTF. CDR3 DNA sequence: TGTGCCAGCAGCCCCCCGCCGCGGGTGGGCAACGTCCTGACTTTC.

This clonotype was detected ten times or more. The chain is built from TRBV20-1 and TRBJ2-7; TRBD2 is a possible D gene (7 bases). The germline CDR1 and CDR2 sequences are DFQATT and SNEGSKA (reference sequence). The CDR3 covers 14 residues. The V and J ends lost 3 bases and 3 bases respectively, with 15 bases between them. The CDR3 loop is CSARGEGVGYEQYF. CDR3 in DNA: TGCAGTGCTAGGGGGGAGGGGGTGGGCTACGAGCAGTACTTC.

This chain uses TRBV20-1 with TRBJ1-5; D is unclear. Trimming took off 0 bases at V and 8 bases at J, with 14 bases between the two ends. The germline V gene encodes CDR1 DFQATT and CDR2 SNEGSKA (reference sequence). The CDR3 contains 14 residues. The CDR3 here is CSARDDPGMEPQHF. The CDR3 DNA sequence: TGCAGTGCTAGAGATGACCCGGGGATGGAGCCCCAGCATTTT.

A word on this clonotype: The germline gene is not matched at one end of the junction; a read error may be the cause. The chain is built from TRBV4-2 and TRBJ2-5; tentatively, D is TRBD1 or TRBD2 (5 bases each). Germline V lookup: CDR1 LGHNA, CDR2 YNFKEQ. The CDR3 has 15 amino acids. In DNA, the CDR3 is TGTGCCAGCAGCCAAGGGGGGAGTTCCCAAGAGGCCCAGTACTTC. Protein product: CASSQGGSSQEAQYF.

In its sample, this clonotype was seen a few times. The chain uses TRBV12-3 or TRBV12-4 and TRBJ2-3; no definite D call. The CDR3 has 15 amino acids. Trimming stripped 3 bases from V and 0 bases from J, with 10 bases between. The CDR3 sequence: CASSFYRGSTDTQYF. In DNA form, the CDR3 reads TGTGCCAGCAGTTTTTATCGCGGTAGCACAGATACGCAGTATTTT.

A few counts support this clonotype. The J gene is TRBJ2-6, the V gene TRBV7-6; the match to TRBD2 covers 7 bases. The V gene's germline CDR1 is SGHVS and CDR2 FNYEAQ. The CDR3 contains 17 residues. Trimming removed 1 base from V and 3 bases from J; junction bases left unmatched: 6. CDR3 residues: CASSLDGAGVGANVLTF. CDR3 DNA: TGTGCCAGCAGCTTAGACGGTGCGGGAGTTGGGGCCAACGTCCTGACTTTC.

The rearrangement joins TRBV5-1 to TRBJ2-1; possible D gene TRBD2, 6 bases. Germline CDR1 and CDR2: SGHRS and YFSETQ. The CDR3 length is 17 residues. The DNA of the CDR3 is TGCGCTAGCGGCCAAAACGGCCTCGCGAGCTCCTACAATGAGCAGTTCTTC. Translation: CASGQNGLASSYNEQFF.

Ten or more counts support this clonotype. The chain joins TRBV15 to TRBJ2-3, with D perhaps TRBD2 (5 bases). V lost 1 base, J lost 6 bases, and 17 bases lay in between. Germline V CDR1 and CDR2: LNHNV, YYDKDF (reference sequence). The CDR3 spans 16 residues. The chain's CDR3 is CATSRVRRGALDTQYF. CDR3 DNA sequence: TGTGCCACCAGCAGAGTGAGACGGGGAGCCTTGGATACGCAGTATTTT. The whole variable domain, remainder taken from reference TRBV15 and TRBJ2-3, is DAMVIQNPRYQVTQFGKPVTLSCSQTLNHNVMYWYQQKSSQAPKLLFHYYDKDFNNEADTPDNFQSRRPNTSFCFLDIRSPGLGDTAMYLCATSRVRRGALDTQYFGPGTRLTVL.

V gene TRBV20-1 combines with J gene TRBJ2-5; unclear D gene. The CDR3 runs to 13 residues. Trimming shortened V by 1 base and J by 4 bases, and 10 bases separated the two germline ends. Germline V gene sequence: CDR1 DFQATT, CDR2 SNEGSKA (reference sequence). CDR3 DNA sequence: TGCAGTGCTAGAGCCCCTAGTCGAGAGACCCAGTACTTC. It is translated as CSARAPSRETQYF.

CDR3 in DNA: TGTGCTAGTGGTTTGGTACGGGTAGGCCGTCTCGATGAGCAGTACTTC. This sequence encodes CASGLVRVGRLDEQYF. The V call is TRBV12-5, the J call TRBJ2-5, with D hard to call. CDR1 LGHNT and CDR2 FRNRAP come from the germline V gene. V lost 0 bases, J lost 11 bases, and 22 bases lay in between. This CDR3 comprises 16 residues.

Notes on this clonotype: One end of the junction does not line up with germline, which may come from a read error. The rearrangement links TRBV20-1 to TRBJ2-7, with D possibly TRBD2 on 5 matching bases. In germline, CDR1 is DFQATT, CDR2 SNEGSKA (reference sequence). The CDR3 loop spans 13 amino acids. The CDR3 DNA reads TGCAGTGTCCCGTACCCGGAGAGGGTTGAGCGGTACTTC. Its protein product is CSVPYPERVERYF.